Listed below are T cell receptor beta chains from one sample, sequenced in a study of cytomegalovirus exposure and HLA in healthy donors. TCRdb's table, derived via immunoSEQ multiplex PCR, lists solely in-frame clones and lacks some. This table has some 80,000 clones, approximately 80% appearing once. Input material: PBMCs. These receptors came from a human donor in good health. The CDR3 runs from the conserved cysteine through the conserved F or W. The order of the fields is J gene, V gene, clone size, D gene, CDR3 DNA, CDR3 protein. A D gene is named only where the DNA matches it firmly. Size tells how often a clone was seen (once, few, many) or the class of an expanded clone, and some rows leave it out.

>TRBJ1-2|TRBV6-6|-|TRBD1
TGTGCCAGCAGCCAGGACAGGATTTACACCTTC
CASSQDRIYTF
>TRBJ1-3|TRBV18|once|TRBD1
TGTGCCAGCTCACCATTGGACAGGGGGCTTGGAAACACCATATATTTT
CASSPLDRGLGNTIYF
>TRBJ2-7|TRBV6-1|-|TRBD2
TGTGCCAGCAGGAATAGCGGGGCCTCCTACGAGCAGTACTTC
CASRNSGASYEQYF
>TRBJ2-7|TRBV7-2|-|TRBD1
TGTGCCAGCAGCTCCGCCGGGACAGCAAGCTCCTACGAGCAGTACTTC
CASSSAGTASSYEQYF
>TRBJ1-4|TRBV5-8|-|TRBD1
TGTGCCAGCAGCTTGCAGGGACAGGGGAGGGCAACTAATGAAAAACTGTTTTTT
CASSLQGQGRATNEKLFF
>TRBJ2-1|TRBV28|-|-
TGTGCCAGCAGTTTTACCAGGCCGAACAATGAGCAGTTCTTC
CASSFTRPNNEQFF
>TRBJ1-6|TRBV11-2|-|TRBD1
TGTGCCAGCAGCTTAGGGGGGACAGGTAATTCACCCCTCAACTTT
CASSLGGTGNSPLNF
>TRBJ2-5|TRBV5-1|-|-
TGCGCCAGCAGCTTGGCCGACGGGGGAGAGACCCAGTACTTC
CASSLADGGETQYF
>TRBJ1-5|TRBV9|-|-
TGTGCCAGCAGCCCCGGGGGGGGAGGCCCTCCCCCCCATCAGCCCCAGCATTTT
CASSPGGGGPPPHQPQHF
>TRBJ1-5|TRBV4-1|few|-
TGCGCCAGCAGCCAAGCGATAGTTCAGGGGCCTCATCAGCCCCAGCATTTT
CASSQAIVQGPHQPQHF
>TRBJ2-6|TRBV7-9|few|TRBD1
TGTGCCAGCAGTGACAGGGGGCCTGGGGCCAACGTCCTGACTTTC
CASSDRGPGANVLTF
>TRBJ1-2|TRBV6-6|-|-
TGTGCCAGCAGGTCAGTCAACTATGGCTACACCTTC
CASRSVNYGYTF
>TRBJ2-2|TRBV5-4|-|TRBD1
TGTGCCAGCAGCTTAAACTTGGGACAGGGGGCCGCCGGGGAGCTGTTTTTT
CASSLNLGQGAAGELFF
>TRBJ2-2|TRBV2|once|TRBD2
TGTGCCAGCAGTGACCAAGCGGGGGAGTACACCGGGGAGCTGTTTTTT
CASSDQAGEYTGELFF
>TRBJ2-1|TRBV9|-|-
TGTGCCAGCAGCGTAGAAGGGGACTCCTACAATGAGCAGTTCTTC
CASSVEGDSYNEQFF
>TRBJ2-7|TRBV9|once|TRBD1
TGTGCCAGCAGCGCCGGGACAGGGATATACGAGCAGTACTTC
CASSAGTGIYEQYF
>TRBJ2-1|TRBV25-1|-|-
TGTGCCAGCAGTGACGACTCCAATGAGCAGTTCTTC
CASSDDSNEQFF
>TRBJ2-7|TRBV5-1|-|TRBD1
TGCGCCAGCAGCTTTGGGACAGAAACCTACGAGCAGTACTTC
CASSFGTETYEQYF
>TRBJ2-1|TRBV4-1|-|TRBD2
TGCGCCAGCAGCCGAGCGGGACTAGCGGGAGGCAATGAGCAGTTCTTC
CASSRAGLAGGNEQFF
>TRBJ1-1|TRBV6-5|-|TRBD1
TGTGCCAGCAGTTTACAGGGGGCCACTGAAGCTTTCTTT
CASSLQGATEAFF
>TRBJ2-7|TRBV5-1|-|TRBD1
TGCGCCAGCAGCCAGGGACAGCCAAACCTCTACTACGAGCAGTACTTC
CASSQGQPNLYYEQYF
>TRBJ1-4|TRBV2|once|-
TGTGCCAGCAGTGACAGGGGACGAGCAACTAATGAAAAACTGTTTTTT
CASSDRGRATNEKLFF
>TRBJ2-1|TRBV19|-|TRBD1
TGTGCCAGTAAGCCGGGGACAGGGTCCTACAATGAGCAGTTCTTC
CASKPGTGSYNEQFF
>TRBJ1-2|TRBV6-5|-|-
TGTGCCAGCAGTTACTCGGAGGGTGTCGGTGGGGGCTACACCTTC
CASSYSEGVGGGYTF
>TRBJ1-5|TRBV27|once|TRBD1
TGTGCCAGCAGCCTGGGGACAGGCTACAATCAGCCCCAGCATTTT
CASSLGTGYNQPQHF
>TRBJ2-3|TRBV7-9|-|TRBD2
TGTGCCAGCAGCTTAGGGACTAGCGGGCCAGATACGCAGTATTTT
CASSLGTSGPDTQYF
>TRBJ2-1|TRBV25-1|-|-
TGTGCCAGCAGTGAAAGACTCGCAGCGGGCAATGAGCAGTTCTTC
CASSERLAAGNEQFF
>TRBJ2-5|TRBV2|-|TRBD1
TGTGCCAGCAGCCTACAGGGGTTGAATGGGGAGACCCAGTACTTC
CASSLQGLNGETQYF
>TRBJ1-2|TRBV4-3|-|TRBD1
TGCGCCAGCAGCCAAGGACAGGGAGGCTATGGCTACACCTTC
CASSQGQGGYGYTF
>TRBJ1-2|TRBV27|once|-
TGTGCCAGCAGCTTCACAGGTGACTCTAACTATGGCTACACCTTC
CASSFTGDSNYGYTF
>TRBJ1-2|TRBV5-4|-|-
TGTGCCAGCAGCCCGGACGGGAACTATGGCTACCCCTTC
CASSPDGNYGYPF
>TRBJ2-5|TRBV7-6|-|TRBD2
TGTGCCAGCAGCTCCCGGACTAGCGGAACTCAAGAGACCCAGTACTTC
CASSSRTSGTQETQYF
>TRBJ2-5|TRBV29-1|-|-
TGCAGCGTTGTAGTGGACGGGGGAGCAATCGAGACCCAGTACTTC
CSVVVDGGAIETQYF